This T cell receptor (beta chain) emerged from a study of shared clonotypes between healthy human individuals. Study at large: The study enrolled a couple of women and a few men aged 18 to 49.

From germline, CDR1 is MGHRA and CDR2 YSYEKL. The CDR3 covers 16 residues. Trimming took 5 bases from V and 5 from J; bases not matched to a gene: 13. Scientists sequenced DNA from unsorted PBMC on ten immunoSEQ deep assay plates. Sequenced by immunoSEQ multiplex PCR; TCRdb stores in-frame clones only, minus some. Of hundreds of thousands of clones listed, 70% to 80% are singletons. This chain joins TRBV4-1 and TRBJ2-5, with 8 bases matching TRBD2. Material for sequencing was PBMCs. The TCR originated in a woman aged 35 to 49 in good health. Some clones in this sample may be carry-over from other donors' samples. The CDR3 loop reads CASSSRSAGGWETQYF. In DNA, the CDR3 is TGCGCCAGCAGCTCCCGATCCGCGGGAGGCTGGGAGACCCAGTACTTC.